The 29 T cell receptor beta chains in this list originate from one sample, sequenced in a study of T cells in women clearing cervical HPV infection. Measured with immunoSEQ multiplex PCR; TCRdb has only the in-frame clones, and not every one. The sample holds under 50,000 clones. Sequencing used blood buffy coat. Receptors originate from a woman between 18 and 70 years old with a cervical HPV16 infection that either progressed to CIN3+ or cleared (not recorded which).

Regarding this clone: The read finishes 3 residues shy of the CDR3 end, and the germline J gene is used to complete it. V is TRBV5-5 and J is TRBJ2-2; perhaps TRBD2 as D (5 bases). The V end was cut by 7 bases, the J end by 4 bases, with 11 bases between. Germline V gene data show CDR1 as SGHKS and CDR2 as YYEKEE (reference sequence). The CDR3 totals 13 residues. The CDR3 DNA, read in part, is TGTGCCAGCCGCCCTGAGGGCACCGGGGAG. It codes for CASRPEGTGE. The whole CDR3 sequence is CASRPEGTGELFF.

As to this clone: Coverage ceases 3 residues before the CDR3 finishes, and the germline J gene fills in the end. V and J are TRBV12-3 or TRBV12-4 and TRBJ1-2; D unresolved. The CDR3 is made up of 16 amino acids. Trimming took off 3 bases at V and 4 bases at J, with 18 bases between the two ends. The CDR3: CASSFSPNDRRYGYTF. The sequenced CDR3 bases are TGTGCCAGCAGTTTTAGCCCAAACGACCGCCGCTATGGC.

A word on this clone: The read halts 3 residues ahead of the CDR3 end, with the missing end drawn from the germline J gene. The chain recombines TRBV6-2 or TRBV6-3 with TRBJ2-7; D not certain. Deletions cut 7 bases from V and 6 bases from J, with 13 bases between. The CDR3 has 12 amino acids. The germline V gene encodes CDR1 MNHEY and CDR2 SVGEGT. CDR3 residues: CASKLTTSEQYF. The sequenced part of the CDR3 DNA is TGTGCCAGCAAACTGACAACCAGCGAG.

Concerning this clone: The CDR3 extends 3 residues past the end of the read, so its final part is completed from the germline J gene. This chain links TRBV20-1 with TRBJ1-2; maybe TRBD1 (6 bases). Per the germline V gene, CDR1 is DFQATT and CDR2 is SNEGSKA (reference sequence). Deletions cut 2 bases from V and 0 bases from J, with 19 bases between. The CDR3 extends over 17 amino acids. The CDR3 bases that were read are TGCAGTGCTAGATACCCCCTACAGGGACGAGCTAACTATGGC. Amino acids: CSARYPLQGRANYG. The full CDR3 protein reads CSARYPLQGRANYGYTF.

As concerns this clone: The CDR3 goes on 3 residues after the read ends, and that part is filled in from the germline J gene. The rearrangement links TRBV5-1 to TRBJ2-5; 8 nucleotides align to TRBD2. CDR3 length: 14 amino acids. V was clipped by 4 bases and J by 5 bases; unmatched bases: 7. CDR1 and CDR2 (germline): SGHRS, YFSETQ. CDR3 DNA, as far as it was read: TGCGCCAGCAGCACGGGACTAGAGCTGGAGACC. It codes for CASSTGLELET. The CDR3 in full is CASSTGLELETQYF. The whole variable domain, filled in from reference TRBV5-1 and TRBJ2-5, reads KAGVTQTPRYLIKTRGQQVTLSCSPISGHRSVSWYQQTPGQGLQFLFEYFSETQRNKGNFPGRFSGRQFSNSRSEMNVSTLELGDSALYLCASSTGLELETQYFGPGTRLLVL.

As to this clone: The CDR3 end is not reached by the read, which stops 3 residues before it; the germline J gene fills it in. The chain employs TRBV4-1 and TRBJ1-3; TRBD1 might be the D (5 bases). The CDR3 has 15 residues. The germline V and J ends were trimmed by 4 bases and 7 bases, with 17 bases remaining between them. Germline values: CDR1 MGHRA, CDR2 YSYEKL. The CDR3 region is CASSPRTGGRNTIYF. CDR3 DNA (partial): TGCGCCAGCAGCCCTCGAACGGGGGGACGTAACACC.

Note on this clone: The CDR3 end is not reached by the read, which stops 3 residues before it; the germline J gene fills it in. This sequence joins TRBV18 and TRBJ2-1, with 7 positions matching TRBD1. The CDR3 covers 16 residues. Germline V gene data show CDR1 as KGHSH and CDR2 as LQKENI. V lost 2 bases and J lost 6; bases outside the gene matches: 10. CDR3 amino acids: CASSPNEGTVFNEQFF. CDR3 bases read: TGTGCCAGCTCACCAAATGAAGGGACAGTATTCAATGAG.

Turning to this clone: The CDR3 end lies 3 residues beyond the end of the read and is filled in from the germline J gene. The gene calls are TRBV7-9 and TRBJ2-7; D is possibly TRBD2 (5 bases). Trimming stripped 4 bases from V and 6 bases from J, with 16 bases between. The germline V gene encodes CDR1 SEHNR and CDR2 FQNEAQ (reference sequence). The CDR3 consists of 14 residues. The CDR3 DNA, read in part, is TGTGCCAGCAGCTCTCAGACGGGGTGGGGCGAG. Protein: CASSSQTGWGE. The whole CDR3 reads CASSSQTGWGEQYF.

Partial CDR3 DNA: TGCAGCGTTGAAATCCCCCCTAGTTCCACAGATACG. It yields the protein CSVEIPPSSTDT. The whole CDR3 region reads CSVEIPPSSTDTQYF. The chain couples TRBV29-1 to TRBJ2-3, with unresolved D. The CDR3 end is not reached by the read, which stops 3 residues before it; the germline J gene fills it in. The CDR3 runs to 15 residues. Trimming removed 2 bases from V and 2 bases from J, with 14 bases in between. Germline-derived CDR1 and CDR2 are SQVTM and ANQGSEA.

In the case of this clone: The read terminates 3 residues ahead of where the CDR3 ends, so the germline J gene completes it. The genes are TRBV7-8 and TRBJ2-3, with 7 nucleotides matching TRBD1. There are 14 residues in the CDR3. J lost 4 bases, V lost 1 base, and 2 bases had no gene match. Germline V lookup: CDR1 SGHVS, CDR2 FQNEAQ. The part of the CDR3 DNA that was read is TGTGCCAGCAGCTTAGAGGGGGCGTCAGATACG. This codes for CASSLEGASDT. The entire CDR3 protein is CASSLEGASDTQYF.

Concerning this clone itself: Read coverage stops 3 residues before the CDR3 terminus; the germline J gene supplies the remainder. The rearrangement links TRBV24-1 to TRBJ1-2; a weak D match, TRBD1 (5 bases). From germline, CDR1 is KGHDR and CDR2 SFDVKD. The CDR3 consists of 13 residues. The CDR3 bases that were read are TGTGCCACCAGTTCACAGGTCGCTGGGGGC. It specifies CATSSQVAGG. The full CDR3 is CATSSQVAGGYTF.

Regarding this clone: Read data end 3 residues before the CDR3 end; the end is taken from the germline J gene. The chain employs TRBV19 and TRBJ2-1; D is unresolved. The V gene lost 3 bases and the J gene lost 8 bases, with 8 bases spanning the gap. Germline assignment: CDR1 LNHDA and CDR2 SQIVND (reference sequence). The CDR3 covers 12 residues. The sequenced CDR3 bases are TGTGCCAGTAGTATCCGTGCGGATGAG. Translation gives CASSIRADE. The entire CDR3 protein is CASSIRADEQFF.

Concerning this clone itself: Read data end 3 residues before the CDR3 end; the end is taken from the germline J gene. The same CDR3 is also encoded by other DNA sequences in this sample. J is TRBJ2-3 and V is TRBV7-2; the D gene is possibly TRBD2 (6 bases). The germline CDR1 and CDR2 sequences are SGHTA and FQGNSA. The CDR3 has 18 amino acids. V gave up 0 bases and J gave up 2 bases, with 18 bases separating them. The CDR3 here is CASSLAGGGLGITDTQYF. Incomplete CDR3 DNA: TGTGCCAGCAGCTTAGCGGGGGGAGGACTTGGAATCACAGATACG.

In the case of this clone: The DNA ends 3 residues before the CDR3 does, and the rest of the CDR3 is filled in from the germline J gene. The same CDR3 can be traced to other DNA sequences in this sample. The chain couples TRBV2 to TRBJ1-3; perhaps TRBD1 as D (5 bases). V dropped 7 bases and J dropped 3 bases, with 7 bases sitting between them. The CDR3 extends over 12 amino acids. In germline, CDR1 is SNHLY, CDR2 FYNNEI. The part of the CDR3 DNA that was read is TGTGCCAGCATGGGGGGTGGAAACACC. Translating it yields CASMGGGNT. The complete CDR3 reads CASMGGGNTIYF.

Points on this clone: The read gets to within 3 residues of the CDR3 end, and the germline J gene fills in the rest. The chain uses TRBV12-3 or TRBV12-4 and TRBJ2-7; 8 positions match TRBD1. This CDR3 is 14 amino acids long. V lost 5 bases, J lost 4 bases, and 7 bases stayed unmatched. CDR3 protein: CASSPGQGGYEQYF. Partial CDR3 DNA: TGTGCCAGCAGTCCCGGACAGGGCGGGTACGAG.

A note on this clone: The CDR3 end lies 3 residues beyond the end of the read and is filled in from the germline J gene. The chain is built from TRBV12-5 and TRBJ2-3; D might be TRBD2 (6 bases). V was shortened by 6 bases and J by 0 bases, with 10 bases between the two germline ends. Germline values: CDR1 LGHNT, CDR2 FRNRAP. This CDR3 contains 14 residues. CDR3 bases read: TGTGCTAGTGGCACGGGGACTAGCACAGATACG. The encoded protein is CASGTGTSTDT. The CDR3, in full, reads CASGTGTSTDTQYF.

A remark on this clone: A read error may produce the germline difference seen at one junction end. The CDR3 goes on 3 residues after the read ends, and that part is filled in from the germline J gene. Distinct nucleotide sequences in the sample also encode this CDR3. The chain employs TRBV6-1 and TRBJ1-3, with 7 bases that match TRBD1. This CDR3 has 14 residues. CDR1 and CDR2 from the germline V gene are MNHNS and SASEGT. CDR3 residues: CASSATGFGNTIYF. Partial CDR3 DNA: TGTGCCAGCAGTGCGACAGGGTTTGGAAACACA.

A note on this clone: From the germline J gene comes the end of the CDR3, since the read stops 3 residues before it. The rearrangement joins TRBV6-7 to TRBJ2-2; TRBD2 might be the D (7 bases). TRBV6-7 is marked as an open reading frame, function uncertain. CDR3 length: 17 amino acids. The sequenced part of the CDR3 DNA is TGTGCCAGCAGTTACCGCCGCGGGGGCTCTGGGGCCAACGTG. As protein: CASSYRRGGSGANV. The whole CDR3 region reads CASSYRRGGSGANVLFF.

As regards this clone: Read data end 3 residues before the CDR3 end; the end is taken from the germline J gene. The chain carries TRBV12-3 or TRBV12-4 and TRBJ2-1; TRBD1 might be the D (5 bases). The V end lost 6 bases, the J end lost 8 bases, and 11 bases lay between the germline ends. The length of the CDR3 is 12 residues. The CDR3 loop reads CASRTQGYEQFF. The part of the CDR3 DNA that was read is TGTGCCAGCAGGACTCAGGGCTATGAG.

The covered CDR3 bases are TGTGCCAGCTCTCGACAGGGATTGGAAAAA. The encoded protein is CASSRQGLEK. The whole CDR3 region reads CASSRQGLEKLFF. The chain recombines TRBV18 with TRBJ1-4; 7 bases align to TRBD1. The read ends 3 residues early relative to the CDR3; the germline J gene fills the gap. CDR1 KGHSH and CDR2 LQKENI come from the germline V gene. CDR3 length: 13 amino acids. V lost 6 bases and J lost 8; bases outside the gene matches: 6.

On this clone itself: The CDR3 end falls 3 residues outside the read, so it is completed with the germline J gene. The chain has TRBV7-3 and TRBJ2-3; D possibly corresponds to TRBD1 (5 bases). CDR1 is SGHTA, CDR2 FQGTGA, per germline. The V end was cut by 4 bases, the J end by 2 bases, with 13 bases between. The CDR3 sequence is 15 residues long. CDR3 bases read: TGTGCCAGCAGCTCCCAGGGTACGGACACAGATACG. Protein: CASSSQGTDTDT. The entire CDR3 is CASSSQGTDTDTQYF.

Details on this clone: The CDR3 extends 3 residues past the end of the read, so its final part is completed from the germline J gene. The V and J genes are TRBV7-6 and TRBJ2-1; 11 bases fit TRBD2. CDR1 is SGHVS and CDR2 is FNYEAQ in the germline V gene. The CDR3 loop spans 17 amino acids. J gave up 0 bases and V 4 bases, and 5 bases lay outside the gene matches. CDR3 protein: CASSSPGLADSYNEQFF. The covered CDR3 bases are TGTGCCAGCAGCTCGCCGGGACTAGCGGACTCCTACAATGAG.

Remarks on this clone: The read falls 3 residues short of the CDR3 end, and the missing part is taken from the germline J gene. This sequence joins TRBV19 and TRBJ1-4; 8 bases agree with TRBD1. The CDR3 spans 14 residues. Germline V CDR1 and CDR2: LNHDA, SQIVND (reference sequence). V lost 8 bases to trimming and J lost 3 bases; unmatched junction nucleotides: 5. The part of the CDR3 DNA that was read is TGTGCCAGTTCTCAGGGGGCTGCTAATGAAAAA. This sequence encodes CASSQGAANEK. The whole CDR3 region reads CASSQGAANEKLFF.

Details on this clone: The CDR3 extends 3 residues past the end of the read, so its final part is completed from the germline J gene. The rearrangement uses TRBV28 and TRBJ2-2; D is unclear. Germline assignment: CDR1 MDHEN and CDR2 SYDVKM. This CDR3 has 13 amino acids. Incomplete CDR3 DNA: TGTGCCAGCAGTTTTGCGGCTATCCTATGG. It specifies CASSFAAILW. The CDR3 as a whole reads CASSFAAILWLFF.

Details on this clone: The missing CDR3 end, 3 residues past where the read stops, is filled in from the germline J gene. The V gene is TRBV7-6, the J gene TRBJ1-4; no clear D gene. This CDR3 spans 15 amino acids. CDR1 is SGHVS, CDR2 FNYEAQ, per germline. Trimming cost V 4 bases and J 7 bases, with 16 bases left between them. The CDR3 loop is CASSSVAGRGEKLFF. The covered CDR3 bases are TGTGCCAGCAGCTCCGTGGCAGGACGGGGTGAAAAA.

As concerns this clone: The DNA ends 3 residues before the CDR3 does, and the rest of the CDR3 is filled in from the germline J gene. The rearrangement links TRBV11-2 to TRBJ2-2; D perhaps matches TRBD1 (5 bases). The germline V gene has CDR1 SGHAT and CDR2 FQNNGV. Trimming stripped 8 bases from V and 3 bases from J, with 13 bases between. The CDR3 spans 14 residues. CDR3 sequence reads: CASARVPDTGELFF. The sequenced part of the CDR3 DNA is TGTGCCAGCGCCAGGGTACCTGACACCGGGGAG.

A note on this clone: The read terminates 3 residues ahead of where the CDR3 ends, so the germline J gene completes it. V is TRBV2 and J is TRBJ2-3; D gene unclear. This CDR3 has 14 amino acids. The V gene's germline CDR1 is SNHLY and CDR2 FYNNEI. The CDR3 loop is CASRTYYTQETQYF. The CDR3 DNA, read in part, is TGTGCCAGCAGGACTTACTACACTCAAGAGACG.

Worth noting for this clone: The sequence runs out 3 residues before the end of the CDR3; the remainder is reconstructed from the germline J gene. This chain connects TRBV7-7 to TRBJ2-3; unclear D gene. Germline CDR1 SSHAT, CDR2 FNYEAQ (reference sequence). Trimming removed 0 bases at V and 6 bases at J, with 10 bases between. The CDR3 runs 14 residues. The chain's CDR3 is CASSLAGSRDTQYF. Incomplete CDR3 DNA: TGTGCCAGCAGCTTAGCCGGAAGCAGGGATACG.

Worth noting for this clone: The CDR3 end falls 3 residues outside the read, so it is completed with the germline J gene. The chain uses TRBV3-1 (or the pseudogene TRBV3-2) and TRBJ2-7; D is uncertain. Germline V gives CDR1 LGHDT, CDR2 YNNKEL (reference sequence). The CDR3 spans 12 residues. V lost 4 bases and J 4 bases, leaving 8 bases between the germline ends. The chain's CDR3 is CASSLVPYEQYF. The sequenced part of the CDR3 DNA is TGTGCCAGCAGCCTAGTCCCATACGAG.